The 18 T cell receptor beta chains reported below all come from one sample, sequenced in a study of T cells after yellow fever vaccination. TCRdb fed the 5' RACE reads into MiXCR, producing one record per CDR3 protein. Seen here are nearly 300,000 distinct CDR3 sequences, 7.5% to 9.5% observed once, and the top ten hold about 3.7%. The source material was CD4+ T cells sorted from PBMCs, sampled 5 days after the yellow fever booster vaccination. These receptors came from a man younger than 35 who received the YFV17D yellow fever vaccine.

The CDR3 nucleotides are TGTGCCAGCAGTTTATTCCCTGGGCAGGGAAGATACGAGCAGTACGTC. It codes for CASSLFPGQGRYEQYV. The chain joins TRBV28 to TRBJ2-7; D might be TRBD1 (5 bases). The CDR3 length is 16 residues. Germline loops: CDR1 MDHEN, CDR2 SYDVKM. Trimming took 1 base from V and 4 from J, leaving 17 bases between them.

Only a few counts were recorded for this clonotype. The chain joins TRBV3-1 to TRBJ1-5; D unresolved. Between the trimmed V and J ends, which lost 3 bases and 5 bases, there was a span of 8 bases. Germline V gene sequence: CDR1 LGHDT, CDR2 YNNKEL (reference sequence). There are 13 residues in the CDR3. CDR3 protein: CASSHTVHQPQHF. The DNA of the CDR3 is TGTGCCAGCAGCCACACGGTTCATCAGCCCCAGCATTTT.

The chain links TRBV5-1 to TRBJ2-2; TRBD1 aligns across 10 bases. From germline, CDR1 is SGHRS and CDR2 YFSETQ. The CDR3 contains 15 residues. The J segment lost 3 bases and the V segment lost 4 bases, leaving 3 bases of the junction unmatched. The CDR3: CASSTGQGYTGELFF. DNA for the CDR3: TGCGCCAGCAGCACGGGACAGGGGTACACCGGGGAGCTGTTTTTT.

The genes are TRBV6-5 and TRBJ2-7, with a weak D call TRBD1 (5 bases). The germline V gene has CDR1 MNHEY and CDR2 SVGAGI. The V end lost 6 bases, the J end lost 7 bases, and 19 bases lay between the germline ends. The CDR3 totals 14 residues. CDR3 nucleotides: TGTGCCAGCAGCACGGGCGTGACAAAGGGGGAGCAGTACTTC. Amino acids: CASSTGVTKGEQYF.

V gene TRBV6-5 combines with J gene TRBJ2-2; TRBD1 matches 7 bases. Losses at the gene ends were 6 bases for V and 1 base for J; bases not matched to a gene: 8. CDR1 is MNHEY and CDR2 is SVGAGI in the germline V gene. This CDR3 contains 16 residues. The CDR3 loop is CASSLGTALNTGELFF. The DNA of the CDR3 is TGTGCCAGCAGCCTTGGGACAGCCTTGAACACCGGGGAGCTGTTTTTT.

This clonotype was counted only a few times. V is TRBV12-3 or TRBV12-4 and J is TRBJ2-3; 12 bases are shared with TRBD2. V lost 7 bases to trimming and J lost 2 bases; unmatched junction nucleotides: 10. This CDR3 has 17 amino acids. The CDR3 protein is CASTRLAGVHLTDTQYF. The DNA for the CDR3 is TGTGCCAGCACCCGACTAGCGGGGGTCCATCTCACAGATACGCAGTATTTT.

This clonotype was counted only a few times. V is TRBV5-1 and J is TRBJ2-7; TRBD1 matches 9 bases. Looked up from germline, CDR1 is SGHRS and CDR2 is YFSETQ. The trim removed 4 bases at V and 5 bases at J, leaving 7 bases unmatched. The CDR3 is 14 residues long. In DNA, the CDR3 is TGCGCCAGCAGCGAAGGACAGGGGATACACGAGCAGTACGTC. Translating it yields CASSEGQGIHEQYV.

This rearrangement joins TRBV10-2 to TRBJ2-7, with 12 bases lining up with TRBD2. V was pared by 5 bases and J by 2 bases, with 4 bases of the junction left unmatched. Germline V gene sequence: CDR1 WSHSY, CDR2 SAAADI. The CDR3 contains 15 residues. The DNA of the CDR3 is TGCGCCAGCAGTTCCACTAGCGGGGGGACCTACGAGCAGTACTTC. It encodes CASSSTSGGTYEQYF.

There are a few counts of this clonotype. This chain connects TRBV20-1 to TRBJ1-6; possible D gene TRBD1, 5 bases. The CDR3 loop spans 16 amino acids. The germline V and J ends were trimmed by 3 bases and 0 bases, with 12 bases remaining between them. Per germline, CDR1 DFQATT and CDR2 SNEGSKA (reference sequence). The CDR3 loop reads CSARDQGGSYNSPLHF. CDR3 coding DNA: TGCAGTGCTAGGGATCAGGGCGGCTCCTATAATTCACCCCTCCACTTT.

This chain uses TRBV5-1 with TRBJ2-2; TRBD2 aligns across 7 bases. This CDR3 contains 15 residues. V was clipped by 2 bases and J by 7 bases; unmatched bases: 8. Germline-derived CDR1 and CDR2 are SGHRS and YFSETQ. The CDR3 nucleotides are TGCGCCAGCAGCTTTAACCGGGGGGAAGTCGGGGAGCTGTTTTTT. It is translated as CASSFNRGEVGELFF.

A few counts support this clonotype. The chain carries TRBV7-2 and TRBJ1-2; maybe TRBD1 (6 bases). Germline assignment: CDR1 SGHTA and CDR2 FQGNSA. V lost 2 bases, J lost 4 bases, and 11 bases lay in between. The CDR3 consists of 14 residues. CDR3 nucleotide sequence: TGTGCCAGCAGCTTAACGGGGGCCCTCTATGGCTACACCTTC. Protein sequence: CASSLTGALYGYTF.

This clonotype has a handful of counts. This chain connects TRBV29-1 to TRBJ1-2, with D perhaps TRBD1 (6 bases). This CDR3 is built from 14 residues. CDR1 is SQVTM and CDR2 is ANQGSEA in the germline V gene. Between the trimmed V and J ends, which lost 0 bases and 7 bases, there was a span of 15 bases. CDR3 DNA sequence: TGCAGCGTTGAAGATCGGGGGCGCTTGAGTGGCTACACCTTC. It yields the protein CSVEDRGRLSGYTF.

The chain combines TRBV5-6 with TRBJ2-7; the D is unclear. The CDR3 covers 12 residues. Trimming removed 3 bases at V and 4 bases at J, with 8 bases between. Germline lookup yields CDR1 SGHDT and CDR2 YYEEEE. CDR3 in DNA: TGTGCCAGCAGCTATCAGAAATACGAGCAGTACTTC. Its protein is CASSYQKYEQYF.

The table lists this clonotype with a few counts. The CDR3 sequence: CASSSYSIGGYTF. In nucleotides, the CDR3 is TGTGCCAGCAGTTCGTATAGTATCGGTGGCTACACCTTC. The chain recombines TRBV6-2 or TRBV6-3 with TRBJ1-2; D is undetermined. This CDR3 region has 13 residues. CDR1 and CDR2 (germline): MNHEY, SVGEGT. Trimming removed 4 bases from V and 7 bases from J, with 13 bases in between.

V and J are TRBV5-1 and TRBJ2-5, with a weak D call TRBD2 (6 bases). The germline V and J ends were trimmed by 1 base and 5 bases, with 18 bases remaining between them. There are 16 residues in the CDR3. Looked up from germline, CDR1 is SGHRS and CDR2 is YFSETQ. CDR3 DNA sequence: TGCGCCAGCAGCTTGAGACCCCAGACTAGACGGGAGACCCAGTACTTC. Residues: CASSLRPQTRRETQYF.

The chain combines TRBV7-2 with TRBJ2-3; the match to TRBD2 covers 15 bases. Per the germline V gene, CDR1 is SGHTA and CDR2 is FQGNSA. J gave up 1 base and V 4 bases, and 6 bases lay outside the gene matches. The CDR3 covers 18 residues. The CDR3 region has the DNA TGTGCCAGCAGCTCCTGGACTAGCGGGGGGGGAGGCACAGATACGCAGTATTTT. Translating it yields CASSSWTSGGGGTDTQYF.

This rearrangement joins TRBV5-1 to TRBJ2-5; 7 bases are a match to TRBD2. The germline gives CDR1 SGHRS, CDR2 YFSETQ. The CDR3 is 13 amino acids. Losses at the gene ends were 5 bases for V and 4 bases for J; bases not matched to a gene: 5. The CDR3 DNA reads TGCGCCAGCAGTAAAGAGCGGGGAGAGACCCAGTACTTC. Its translation is CASSKERGETQYF.

This clonotype was recorded at least ten times. The rearrangement joins TRBV9 to TRBJ2-3; 8 nucleotides line up with TRBD2. Germline trimming cut 4 bases from V and 3 bases from J; bases unmatched to any gene: 16. The CDR3 is 18 amino acids. Germline V CDR1 and CDR2: SGDLS, YYNGEE. The CDR3 reads CASSLTSGGGITTDTQYF. CDR3 in DNA: TGTGCCAGCAGCCTTACTAGCGGCGGGGGAATAACGACAGATACGCAGTATTTT.